This is a list of T cell receptor beta chains from one sample in a study of beta chain features in type 1 diabetes. Repertoires were generated with immunoSEQ multiplex PCR, while TCRdb's copy carries only in-frame clones and drops some. The sample lists about 260,000 clones, roughly 20% seen once, with roughly 0.028% in the top ten. The sample taken for sequencing was naive CD4+ T cells from blood. The receptors here all came from a woman in her thirties or forties with type 1 diabetes. CDR3s include the opening cysteine and the closing phenylalanine or tryptophan. The D gene is left open where the match is weak. The size field is filled for only some rows; it gives once, few, many or a size class.

CDR3 length	D gene	J gene	clone size	V gene	CDR3 protein	CDR3 DNA
13	TRBD1	TRBJ1-1	NA	TRBV7-9	CASSVQGITEAFF	TGTGCCAGCAGCGTACAGGGGATCACTGAAGCTTTCTTT
15	TRBD1	TRBJ2-1	few	TRBV13	CASSLEDRGQFVQFF	TGTGCCAGCAGCTTAGAGGACAGGGGGCAGTTTGTGCAGTTCTTC
14	TRBD1	TRBJ2-7	few	TRBV5-1	CASSSTGEIYEQYF	TGCGCCAGCAGCTCGACAGGGGAGATCTACGAGCAGTACTTC
14	NA	TRBJ2-2	few	TRBV5-1	CASTLDWSTGELFF	TGCGCCAGCACCTTAGACTGGAGCACCGGGGAGCTGTTTTTT
13	NA	TRBJ1-1	NA	TRBV29-1	CSVVGRMNTEAFF	TGCAGCGTTGTCGGGAGAATGAACACTGAAGCTTTCTTT
17	NA	TRBJ2-6	NA	TRBV25-1	CASSDPLGGAGANVLTF	TGTGCCAGCAGTGACCCACTTGGGGGGGCCGGGGCCAACGTCCTGACTTTC
13	NA	TRBJ2-5	NA	TRBV7-7	CASSFQDSETQYF	TGTGCTAGCAGCTTCCAGGACTCCGAGACCCAGTACTTC
15	TRBD2	TRBJ2-5	NA	TRBV7-2	CASSPSGSGRETQYF	TGTGCCAGCAGCCCGAGCGGTAGCGGGAGAGAGACCCAGTACTTC
15	NA	TRBJ1-5	once	TRBV7-2	CASREIGGPSRPQHF	TGTGCCAGCAGAGAGATTGGCGGGCCATCCCGGCCCCAGCATTTT
13	NA	TRBJ1-1	few	TRBV7-2	CASALLVNTEAFF	TGTGCCAGCGCACTACTGGTGAACACTGAAGCTTTCTTT
14	NA	TRBJ1-5	NA	TRBV5-1	CASSLEQGDQPQHF	TGCGCCAGCAGCTTGGAACAGGGCGACCAGCCCCAGCATTTT
15	TRBD1	TRBJ1-2	NA	TRBV5-6	CASSLDRGYGYGYTF	TGTGCCAGCAGCCTGGACAGGGGGTATGGCTATGGCTACACCTTC
14	TRBD2	TRBJ2-7	few	TRBV6-5	CASSYLGLAAEQYF	TGTGCCAGCAGTTACCTCGGACTAGCGGCGGAGCAGTACTTC
12	TRBD2	TRBJ2-5	few	TRBV7-2	CASSQGLRTQYF	TGTGCCAGCAGCCAGGGACTACGGACCCAGTACTTC
12	NA	TRBJ2-1	NA	TRBV9	CASSAIEAGQFF	TGTGCCAGCAGCGCTATTGAGGCGGGGCAGTTCTTC
16	NA	TRBJ1-3	few	TRBV18	CASSPLRQDSGNTIYF	TGTGCCAGCTCACCACTTCGGCAGGACTCTGGAAACACCATATATTTT
14	TRBD2	TRBJ2-7	NA	TRBV29-1	CSVRGASGAYEQYF	TGCAGCGTCCGGGGAGCTAGCGGGGCCTACGAGCAGTACTTC
13	NA	TRBJ2-5	few	TRBV29-1	CSVDKRLDETQYF	TGCAGCGTTGATAAGCGACTTGACGAGACCCAGTACTTC
15	TRBD1	TRBJ1-2	few	TRBV13	CASSLRAGGNYGYTF	TGTGCCAGCAGCTTAAGGGCAGGGGGTAACTATGGCTACACCTTC
13	NA	TRBJ2-1	few	TRBV27	CASSSQVAYGQFF	TGTGCCAGCAGTTCCCAGGTAGCGTACGGGCAGTTCTTC
13	NA	TRBJ2-7	few	TRBV19	CASLDRRLGEQYF	TGTGCCAGCCTTGACAGGCGCCTGGGCGAGCAGTACTTC
15	NA	TRBJ2-7	NA	TRBV19	CASSISHLDTYEQYF	TGTGCCAGTAGTATATCCCATCTAGATACCTACGAGCAGTACTTC